This T cell receptor (beta chain) is drawn from a study of cytomegalovirus exposure and HLA in healthy donors. Vbeta (60) and Jbeta (13) primers were used in the PCR. Measured with immunoSEQ multiplex PCR; TCRdb has only the in-frame clones, and not every one. The repertoire holds 35,000 to 50,000 clones, with over 55% as singletons. Between the trimmed V and J ends, which lost 4 bases and 4 bases, there was a span of 7 bases. Germline V lookup: CDR1 SQVTM, CDR2 ANQGSEA. The CDR3 has 11 amino acids. The J gene is TRBJ2-5, the V gene TRBV29-1, with D maybe TRBD1 (6 bases). The sample consisted of PBMCs. The origin of this receptor is a human donor in good health. CDR3 sequence reads: CSVGGRETQYF. The CDR3 nucleotides read TGCAGCGTTGGGGGGCGAGAGACCCAGTACTTC.